This passage covers 11 T cell receptor beta chains from one sample sequenced in a study of shared clonotypes between healthy human individuals. CD8 cells classed as naive were CD45RO-negative and positively selected for CCR7, excluding terminally differentiated effector memory CD45RA+ cells. The table came from immunoSEQ multiplex PCR; TCRdb's copy has only in-frame clones and leaves some out. The data show around 650,000 clones, 90% to 97% seen once. What was sequenced was naive CD8+ T cells sorted from blood. These receptors all come from a woman aged 25 to 39 in good health.

J is TRBJ1-2 and V is TRBV28, with 8 bases aligning to TRBD1. The CDR3 runs to 13 residues. CDR1 is MDHEN, CDR2 SYDVKM, per germline. With V trimmed by 3 bases and J by 6 bases, 3 bases remained unmatched. The CDR3 region has the DNA TGTGCCAGCAGTTTTGAGACAGGGGATGGCTACACCTTC. This codes for CASSFETGDGYTF.

This clone has only one observation. The V and J genes are TRBV19 and TRBJ2-5; the match to TRBD2 covers 11 bases. V was pared by 9 bases and J by 5 bases, with 8 bases of the junction left unmatched. The length of the CDR3 is 14 residues. The germline V gene encodes CDR1 LNHDA and CDR2 SQIVND (reference sequence). CDR3 nucleotide sequence: TGTGCCAGCATTAGCGGGAGGGCCGGTGAGACCCAGTACTTC. Encoded protein: CASISGRAGETQYF.

This clone occurred once. This rearrangement joins TRBV13 to TRBJ2-7; TRBD1 is a possible D gene (5 bases). The CDR3 has 14 residues. With 2 bases removed from V and 2 bases from J, the gap between germline ends came to 10 bases. Per the germline V gene, CDR1 is PRHDT and CDR2 is FYEKMQ (reference sequence). The CDR3 protein is CASSLTGATYEQYF. In DNA, the CDR3 is TGTGCCAGCAGCTTAACTGGGGCCACCTACGAGCAGTACTTC.

This rearrangement joins TRBV9 to TRBJ2-1; weak D call: TRBD1 (5 bases). Per germline, CDR1 SGDLS and CDR2 YYNGEE. CDR3 length equals 14 residues. V was trimmed by 1 base and J by 8 bases, leaving 13 bases between them. In nucleotides, the CDR3 is TGTGCCAGCAGCGTAATGGGGCCTCGGGATGAGCAGTTCTTC. This sequence encodes CASSVMGPRDEQFF.

The gene calls are TRBV7-2 and TRBJ2-3, with 7 bases lining up with TRBD2. The CDR3 consists of 14 residues. V lost 1 base and J lost 6; bases outside the gene matches: 4. Germline V gene data show CDR1 as SGHTA and CDR2 as FQGNSA. CDR3 nucleotide sequence: TGTGCCAGCAGCTTAGTGCCTAGCGGCGATACGCAGTATTTT. Translation gives CASSLVPSGDTQYF.

In its sample, this clone was seen once. The chain uses TRBV28 and TRBJ2-7; D might be TRBD1 (6 bases). The germline CDR1 and CDR2 sequences are MDHEN and SYDVKM. The V and J ends lost 7 bases and 0 bases respectively, with 16 bases between them. The CDR3 is made up of 15 amino acids. The CDR3 DNA reads as TGTGCCAGCACGAATGGGGGCAGCCACTCCTACGAGCAGTACTTC. Translating it yields CASTNGGSHSYEQYF.

Concerning this clone itself: A junction boundary mismatches the germline segment, possibly from a read error. The chain employs TRBV7-6 and TRBJ2-2; no clear D gene. The CDR3 extends over 17 amino acids. CDR1 and CDR2 (germline): SGHVS, FNYEAQ. Here the CDR3 reads CASSLAFTGDNTGELFF. The CDR3 DNA reads as TGTGCCAGCAGCTTAGCTTTCACGGGCGATAACACCGGTGAGCTGTTTTTT.

The rearrangement joins TRBV7-9 to TRBJ2-7; D remains unclear. The CDR3 runs 13 residues. V was trimmed by 6 bases and J by 5 bases, leaving 14 bases between them. CDR1 and CDR2 (germline): SEHNR, FQNEAQ (reference sequence). CDR3 residues: CASSQDVEDEQYF. Here the CDR3 DNA reads TGTGCCAGCAGTCAAGATGTCGAAGACGAGCAGTACTTC.

This chain joins TRBV10-2 and TRBJ1-2; the D is unclear. Germline V CDR1 and CDR2: WSHSY, SAAADI. V lost 0 bases and J 5 bases, leaving 7 bases between the germline ends. The CDR3 is 13 amino acids. CDR3 protein: CASSESKYYGYTF. The CDR3 bases are TGCGCCAGCAGTGAGTCGAAATATTATGGCTACACCTTC.

This chain connects TRBV28 to TRBJ2-5; 9 nucleotides line up with TRBD2. This CDR3 comprises 13 residues. Germline trimming cut 6 bases from V and 5 bases from J; bases unmatched to any gene: 4. From germline, CDR1 is MDHEN and CDR2 SYDVKM. The CDR3 sequence is CASSRAGGETQYF. The CDR3 nucleotides read TGTGCCAGCAGCCGGGCGGGGGGGGAGACCCAGTACTTC.

This rearrangement joins TRBV29-1 to TRBJ2-7; TRBD1 agrees at 7 bases. The V and J ends lost 3 bases and 2 bases, in that order; junction bases with no gene match: 4. This CDR3 is 13 amino acids long. Germline loops: CDR1 SQVTM, CDR2 ANQGSEA. The CDR3, as DNA: TGCAGCGTTGATTGGACAGGAACCTACGAGCAGTACTTC. This encodes CSVDWTGTYEQYF.